These T cell receptor beta chains were read from a single sample in a study of blood T cell repertoires in COVID-19. Libraries were prepared by immunoSEQ multiplex PCR; TCRdb keeps only in-frame clonotypes and omits some of them. This sample has some 93,000 clones; about 80% occur once, and the top ten carry over 9.5%. The material sequenced was peripheral blood. The receptor source for this set is a man between 65 and 85 years old with acute or convalescent COVID-19. The CDR3 runs from the conserved cysteine through the conserved F or W. The D gene is left open where the match is weak. Clone size appears in some rows only: once, few, many, or a class for an expanded clone.

clone_size	d_call	v_call	j_call	cdr3_nt	cdr3_aa
-	TRBD1	TRBV4-1	TRBJ1-2	TGCGCCAGCAGCCAAGGACAGGGTACTAACTATGGCTACACCTTC	CASSQGQGTNYGYTF
-	-	TRBV21-1	TRBJ1-2	TGTGCCAGCAGCAAAGGGTGGAGGCGTGGCGGGAGATATGGCTACACCTTC	CASSKGWRRGGRYGYTF
-	-	TRBV28	TRBJ1-2	TGTGCCAGCAGTTTCCGGGACATCCGCGGCTACACCTTC	CASSFRDIRGYTF
-	-	TRBV15	TRBJ2-2	TGTGCCACCAGCAGAGGCAGGGCTACCGGGGAGCTGTTTTTT	CATSRGRATGELFF
-	TRBD2	TRBV5-6	TRBJ2-2	TGTGCCAGCAGCTTGGGTCATCTAGCGGGAACCGGGGAGCTGTTTTTT	CASSLGHLAGTGELFF
-	-	TRBV7-3	TRBJ1-6	TGTGCCAGCAGCTTAACAGCGCCCTATAATTCACCCCTCCACTTT	CASSLTAPYNSPLHF
-	TRBD2	TRBV25-1	TRBJ2-2	TGTGCCAGCAGTTCGGGACTAGCGGGCACCGGGGAGCTGTTTTTT	CASSSGLAGTGELFF
-	-	TRBV7-2	TRBJ2-1	TGTGCCAGCAGCCCCAATTCGGGACTTACGGTCAATGAGCAGTTCTTC	CASSPNSGLTVNEQFF
once	TRBD1	TRBV30	TRBJ2-5	TGTGCCTGGAGTCTAGGACAGGGGGAGACCCAGTACTTC	CAWSLGQGETQYF
-	TRBD2	TRBV11-2	TRBJ2-7	TGTGCCAGCAGCTTAGCCGGCGGGAGTATCTACGAGCAGTACTTC	CASSLAGGSIYEQYF
-	-	TRBV19	TRBJ2-3	TGTGCCAGTAGGGCGGCAGGGCCCCACACAGATACGCAGTATTTT	CASRAAGPHTDTQYF
-	TRBD2	TRBV23-1	TRBJ2-3	TGCGCCAGCAGACTTAGCGGGACCACGGGCGATACGCAGTATTTT	CASRLSGTTGDTQYF
-	-	TRBV5-1	TRBJ1-1	TGCGCCAGCAGCTACGGGAGTGGGGAAACTACCGATAGACCTTTCTTT	CASSYGSGETTDRPFF
-	TRBD2	TRBV7-2	TRBJ2-4	TGTGCCAGCAGCGACCGCCGGACCGGGACTACTTACAACATTCAGTACTTC	CASSDRRTGTTYNIQYF
-	-	TRBV29-1	TRBJ2-1	TGCAGCGTTGAGCTGCTATCGAGCTACAATGAGCAGTTCTTC	CSVELLSSYNEQFF
-	TRBD2	TRBV6-1	TRBJ2-1	TGTGCCAGCAGTGACGAGCTGGGACTAGCGGGGGGACGGCGTGGTGAGCAGTTCTTC	CASSDELGLAGGRRGEQFF
-	-	TRBV12-3/TRBV12-4	TRBJ2-7	TGTGCCAGCAGCCTCCAACAGGCCTACGAGCAGTACTTC	CASSLQQAYEQYF
-	-	TRBV18	TRBJ2-7	TGTGCCAGCTCACCACCTGGACTCTACGAGCAGTACTTC	CASSPPGLYEQYF
-	-	TRBV7-8	TRBJ1-4	TGTGCCAGCAGCTTAGGCAGACATAATGAAAAACTGTTTTTT	CASSLGRHNEKLFF
-	-	TRBV18	TRBJ1-1	TGTGCCAGCTCACCGGTTGCAGTGAACACTGAAGCTTTCTTT	CASSPVAVNTEAFF
-	TRBD2	TRBV18	TRBJ2-7	TGTGCCAGCTCACCGTCCTGGACTAGCGGGGACGAGCAGTACTTC	CASSPSWTSGDEQYF
-	TRBD2	TRBV10-1	TRBJ2-1	TGCGCCAGCAGTGTATCCCGGGGGGGCTCCTACAATGAGCAGTTCTTC	CASSVSRGGSYNEQFF
-	-	TRBV19	TRBJ1-2	TGTGCCAGTAGTGAATCCTACCGACCCGGACAACTCTATGGCTACACCTTC	CASSESYRPGQLYGYTF
-	-	TRBV12-3/TRBV12-4	TRBJ1-5	TGTGCCAGCAGTTTACAGGGAAAACAGCCCCAGCATTTT	CASSLQGKQPQHF
few	TRBD2	TRBV19	TRBJ2-3	TGTGCCAGTACTAGCGGGGGGGGCACAGATACGCAGTATTTT	CASTSGGGTDTQYF
-	-	TRBV3-1/TRBV3-2	TRBJ1-1	TGTGCCAGTCAGCGGGGTACTGAAGCTTTCTTT	CASQRGTEAFF